This T cell receptor beta chain was captured in a study of cytomegalovirus exposure and HLA in healthy donors (dated by TCRdb to 2016 to 2017). Regarding the research as a whole: A later analysis indicated that the 120 or so validation repertoires were generated on the platform also employed for the 600 to 750 repertoires of the first cohort. To predict cytomegalovirus infection status, the study brought together high-throughput TCR immunosequencing, statistical association of individual TCRs with disease status, and machine learning. Along with the roughly 700-subject first cohort, a separate validation cohort of around 110 different subjects was used. The study aimed to test whether signatures of past pathogen exposure could be identified by cataloging public T cell receptors.

From the germline V gene, CDR1 is SGHRS and CDR2 is YFSETQ. V gives up 4 bases and J gives up 6 bases, and the segment between their germline ends measures 19 bases. Counted from cysteine to phenylalanine, this CDR3 has 15 amino acids. Only the CDR3 region is kept as DNA, spanning 45 bases read in frame from base 1. General conclusions and limits of the study: The authors suggested that the approach could potentially be generalized to other disease states and immunological phenotypes. The study listed 150 to 200 TCR beta chains as associated with cytomegalovirus. Of the cluster scores, roughly 93% were above 0 in a later analysis, which found that TCRs clustered in the first cohort also tended to co-occur in the 120 or so validation repertoires. Cytomegalovirus status was reported to be diagnosed by the classifier with high specificity and sensitivity in both the original and validation cohorts. The validation cohort had no HLA typing available for a later analysis, so co-occurrence within that cohort was assessed over all 110 or so repertoires. In vitro tests confirmed that a few of the cytomegalovirus-associated TCR beta chains recognize cytomegalovirus antigens. Most TCR sequences were seen in very few donors, while some public TCRs were found in many individuals.

In the case of this clone: The clone's antigen remains unknown. Base-call qualities are not available, and no considerably larger clone is one nucleotide away.

The donors were included in the validation cohort of over a hundred subjects, a group kept apart from the approximately 700-subject first cohort. Library preparation used the immunoSEQ multiplex PCR assay. As for how the authors treated the data: A statistical classification framework was built to diagnose cytomegalovirus status from the catalog of TCR beta chain sequences. This immuneACCESS table, as held by TCRdb, lists in-frame sequences with V and J called but not all clones. Of the missing ones, under half trace to an unresolved V gene in checked studies; the others have no known cause. V, J and clone size reflect that table, while D and trimming were determined from the DNA. The sample contains roughly 70,000 clones, 96% of them found a single time. More than 3.5% of the sample is held by the ten biggest clonotypes.

The chain is made from TRBV5-1 and TRBJ1-1; the D gene is possibly TRBD1, with 5 bases matching. The TCR sequence derives from a woman under 30 in good health and CMV-seropositive. Material: PBMCs. The DNA reads as follows: TGCGCCAGCAGCACGAGACCGACAGCTGCCTCTGAAGCTTTCTTT. The translation is CASSTRPTAASEAFF. Where the CDR3 stops, the reference TRBV5-1 and TRBJ1-1 genes take over; the full variable domain is KAGVTQTPRYLIKTRGQQVTLSCSPISGHRSVSWYQQTPGQGLQFLFEYFSETQRNKGNFPGRFSGRQFSNSRSEMNVSTLELGDSALYLCASSTRPTAASEAFFGQGTRLTVV.